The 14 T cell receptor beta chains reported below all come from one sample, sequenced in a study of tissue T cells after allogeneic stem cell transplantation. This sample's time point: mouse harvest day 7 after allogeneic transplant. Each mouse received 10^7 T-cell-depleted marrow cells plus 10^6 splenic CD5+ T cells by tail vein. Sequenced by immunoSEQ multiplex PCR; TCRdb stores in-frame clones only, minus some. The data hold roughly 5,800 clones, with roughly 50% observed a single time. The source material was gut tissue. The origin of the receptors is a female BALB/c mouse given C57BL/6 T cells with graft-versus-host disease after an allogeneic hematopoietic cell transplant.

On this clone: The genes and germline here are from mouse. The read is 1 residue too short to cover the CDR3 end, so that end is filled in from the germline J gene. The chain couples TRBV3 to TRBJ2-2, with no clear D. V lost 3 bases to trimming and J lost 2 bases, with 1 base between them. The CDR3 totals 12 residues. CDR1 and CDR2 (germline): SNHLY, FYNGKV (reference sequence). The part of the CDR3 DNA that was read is TGTGCCAGCAGCTTTAACACCGGGCAGCTCTAC. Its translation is CASSFNTGQLY. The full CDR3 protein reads CASSFNTGQLYF.

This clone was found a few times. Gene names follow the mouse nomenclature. CDR3 sequence reads: CASIKTGGGSDYTF. The covered CDR3 bases are TGTGCTAGCATCAAGACAGGGGGAGGCTCCGACTACACC. V is TRBV29 and J is TRBJ1-2; TRBD1 agrees at 9 bases. The read halts 1 residue ahead of the CDR3 end, with the missing end drawn from the germline J gene. The CDR3 length is 14 residues. Germline loops: CDR1 MSHET, CDR2 SYDVDS. V shed 7 bases and J 4 bases; nucleotides not matched to a gene: 7.

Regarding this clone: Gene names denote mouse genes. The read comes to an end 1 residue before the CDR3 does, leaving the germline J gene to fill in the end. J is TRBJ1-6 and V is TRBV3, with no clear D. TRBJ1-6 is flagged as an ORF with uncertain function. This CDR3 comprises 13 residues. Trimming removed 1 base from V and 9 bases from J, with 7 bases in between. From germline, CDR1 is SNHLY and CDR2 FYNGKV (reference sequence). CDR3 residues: CASSLEDGSPLYF. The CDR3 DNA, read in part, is TGTGCCAGCAGCTTAGAGGATGGTTCGCCCCTCTAC.

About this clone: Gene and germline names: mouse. The CDR3 bases that were read are TGTGCCAGCAGCCGGGACAGGGGAGGCGAAAGATTATTT. Amino acids: CASSRDRGGERLF. The entire CDR3 reads CASSRDRGGERLFF. V is TRBV5 and J is TRBJ1-4; 10 nucleotides line up with TRBD1. The read ends 1 residue early relative to the CDR3; the germline J gene fills the gap. V shed 4 bases and J 7 bases; nucleotides not matched to a gene: 3. The length of the CDR3 is 14 residues. CDR1 is LGHNA, CDR2 YNLKQL, per germline (reference sequence).

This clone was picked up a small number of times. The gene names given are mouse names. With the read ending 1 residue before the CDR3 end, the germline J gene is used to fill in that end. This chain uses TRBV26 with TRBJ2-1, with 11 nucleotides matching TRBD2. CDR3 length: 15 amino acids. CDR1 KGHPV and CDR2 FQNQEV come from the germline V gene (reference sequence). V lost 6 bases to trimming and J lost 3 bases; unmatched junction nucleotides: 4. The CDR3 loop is CASSHDWGGYAEQFF. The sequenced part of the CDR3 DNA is TGTGCCAGCAGCCATGACTGGGGGGGCTATGCTGAGCAGTTC.

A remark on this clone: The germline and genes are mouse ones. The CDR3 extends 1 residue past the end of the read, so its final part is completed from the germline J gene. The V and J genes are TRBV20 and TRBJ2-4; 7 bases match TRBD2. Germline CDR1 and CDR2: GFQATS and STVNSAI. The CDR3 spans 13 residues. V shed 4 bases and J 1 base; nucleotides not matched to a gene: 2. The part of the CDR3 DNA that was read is TGTGGTGCTACAGACTGGGGTCAAAACACCTTGTAC. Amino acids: CGATDWGQNTLY. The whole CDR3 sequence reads CGATDWGQNTLYF.

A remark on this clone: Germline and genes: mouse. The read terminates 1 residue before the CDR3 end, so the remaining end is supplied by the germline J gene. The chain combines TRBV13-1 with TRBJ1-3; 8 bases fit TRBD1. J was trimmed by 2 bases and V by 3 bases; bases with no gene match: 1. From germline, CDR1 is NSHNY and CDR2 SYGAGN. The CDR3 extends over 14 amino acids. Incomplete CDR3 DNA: TGTGCCAGCAGTGCACAGGGGGCTGGAAATACGCTCTAT. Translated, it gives CASSAQGAGNTLY. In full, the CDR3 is CASSAQGAGNTLYF.

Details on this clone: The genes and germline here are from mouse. The CDR3 here is CASSPRQGAETLYF. Incomplete CDR3 DNA: TGTGCCAGCAGTCCCAGACAGGGCGCAGAAACGCTGTAT. The chain links TRBV26 to TRBJ2-3; TRBD1 matches at 7 bases. The read comes to an end 1 residue before the CDR3 does, leaving the germline J gene to fill in the end. The CDR3 loop spans 14 amino acids. CDR1 and CDR2 (germline): KGHPV, FQNQEV (reference sequence). The trim removed 4 bases at V and 3 bases at J, leaving 4 bases unmatched. Using reference TRBV26 and TRBJ2-3 for the parts outside the CDR3, the full variable domain is NSKVIQTPRYLVKGQGQKAKMRCIPEKGHPVVFWYQQNKNNEFKFLINFQNQEVLQQIDMTEKRFSAECPSNSPCSLEIQSSEAGDSALYLCASSPRQGAETLYFGSGTRLTVL.

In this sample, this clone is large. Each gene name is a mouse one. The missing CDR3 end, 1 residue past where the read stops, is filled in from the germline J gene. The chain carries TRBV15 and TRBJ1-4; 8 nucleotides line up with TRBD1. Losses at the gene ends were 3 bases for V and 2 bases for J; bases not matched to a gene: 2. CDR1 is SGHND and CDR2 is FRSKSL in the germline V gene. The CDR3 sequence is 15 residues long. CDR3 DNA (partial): TGTGCCAGCAGTTTCCCAGGGGGCTCCAACGAAAGATTATTT. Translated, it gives CASSFPGGSNERLF. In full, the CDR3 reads CASSFPGGSNERLFF.

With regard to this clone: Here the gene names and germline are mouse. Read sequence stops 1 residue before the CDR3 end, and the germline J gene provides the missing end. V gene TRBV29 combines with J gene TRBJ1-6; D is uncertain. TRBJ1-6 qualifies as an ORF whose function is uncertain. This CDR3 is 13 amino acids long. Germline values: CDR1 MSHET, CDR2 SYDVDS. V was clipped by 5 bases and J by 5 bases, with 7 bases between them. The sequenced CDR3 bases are TGTGCTAGCAGTACCACACATAATTCGCCCCTCTAC. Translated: CASSTTHNSPLY. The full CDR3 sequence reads CASSTTHNSPLYF.

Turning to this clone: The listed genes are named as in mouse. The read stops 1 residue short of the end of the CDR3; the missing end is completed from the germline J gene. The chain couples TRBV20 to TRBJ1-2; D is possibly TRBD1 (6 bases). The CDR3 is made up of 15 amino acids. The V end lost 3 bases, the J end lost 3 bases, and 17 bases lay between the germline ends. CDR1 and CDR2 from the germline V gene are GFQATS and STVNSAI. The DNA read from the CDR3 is TGTGGTGCTAGAAGGCGCAGGGGCGAGGACTCCGACTACACC. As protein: CGARRRRGEDSDYT. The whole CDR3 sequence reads CGARRRRGEDSDYTF.

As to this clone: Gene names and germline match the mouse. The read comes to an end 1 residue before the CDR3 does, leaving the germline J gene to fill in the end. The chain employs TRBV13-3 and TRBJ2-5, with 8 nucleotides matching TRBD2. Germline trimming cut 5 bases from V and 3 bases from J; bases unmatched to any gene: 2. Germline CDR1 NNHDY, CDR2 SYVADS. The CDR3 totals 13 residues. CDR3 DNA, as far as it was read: TGTGCCAGCAGACTGGGGGTGCAAGACACCCAGTAC. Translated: CASRLGVQDTQY. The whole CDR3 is CASRLGVQDTQYF.

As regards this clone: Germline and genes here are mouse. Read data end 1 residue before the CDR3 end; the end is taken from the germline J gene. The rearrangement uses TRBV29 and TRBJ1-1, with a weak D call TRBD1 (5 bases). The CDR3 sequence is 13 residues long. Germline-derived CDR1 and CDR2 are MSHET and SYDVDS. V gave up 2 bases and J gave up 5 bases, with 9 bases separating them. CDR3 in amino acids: CASSLGGATEVFF. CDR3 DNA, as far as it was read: TGTGCTAGCAGTTTAGGTGGGGCGACAGAAGTCTTC.

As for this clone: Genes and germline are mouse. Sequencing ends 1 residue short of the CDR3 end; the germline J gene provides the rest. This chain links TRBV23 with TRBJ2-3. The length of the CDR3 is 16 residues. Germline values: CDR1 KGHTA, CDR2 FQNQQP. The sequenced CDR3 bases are TGCTCCAGCAGTCAATCGGTGGGATCTAGTGCAGAAACGCTGTAT. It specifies CSSSQSVGSSAETLY. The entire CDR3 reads CSSSQSVGSSAETLYF.